Below, 15 T cell receptor beta chains from the same sample are listed, as sequenced in a study of identical twins. TCRdb re-called the 5' RACE reads through MiXCR, storing one row per CDR3 protein. The table shows more than 600,000 distinct CDR3 sequences, with roughly 20% occurring only once. These sequences were also reported in another study, on T cells expressing NK-cell markers.

Sequencing used PBMCs. The receptors derive from a woman aged 18-30 years in good health.

This clonotype was picked up a small number of times. This chain's CDR3 is CASSLIGGGNTGELFF. DNA of the CDR3: TGTGCCAGCAGCTTAATTGGCGGGGGGAACACCGGGGAGCTGTTTTTT. This sequence joins TRBV7-9 and TRBJ2-2; 7 bases agree with TRBD2. With V trimmed by 2 bases and J by 1 base, 4 bases remained unmatched. CDR1 and CDR2 (germline): SEHNR, FQNEAQ (reference sequence). The CDR3 is 16 residues long. The entire variable domain, with the rest obtained from reference TRBV7-9 and TRBJ2-2, is as follows: DTGVSQNPRHKITKRGQNVTFRCDPISEHNRLYWYRQTLGQGPEFLTYFQNEAQLEKSRLLSDRFSAERPKGSFSTLEIQRTEQGDSAMYLCASSLIGGGNTGELFFGEGSRLTVL.

The chain carries TRBV7-9 and TRBJ2-1, with 7 bases matching TRBD2. CDR1 and CDR2 from the germline V gene are SEHNR and FQNEAQ (reference sequence). V gave up 1 base and J gave up 10 bases; unmatched junction bases: 10. CDR3 length: 15 amino acids. The CDR3 here is CASSLVIEREREQFF. CDR3 nucleotide sequence: TGTGCCAGCAGCTTAGTAATCGAGCGGGAAAGGGAGCAGTTCTTC.

The chain carries TRBV11-2 and TRBJ2-3; 14 positions match TRBD2. The V and J ends lost 5 bases and 5 bases, in that order; junction bases with no gene match: 6. Per germline, CDR1 SGHAT and CDR2 FQNNGV. The CDR3 extends over 16 amino acids. The CDR3 sequence is CASSGRLAGGQDTQYF. The CDR3 bases are TGTGCCAGCAGCGGAAGACTAGCGGGGGGGCAAGATACGCAGTATTTT.

This clonotype was seen more than once but under ten times. In DNA form, the CDR3 reads TGTGCCAGCAGCATTACAGGGTACTATGGCTACACCTTC. Translation gives CASSITGYYGYTF. The chain combines TRBV3-1 with TRBJ1-2; possibly TRBD1 for D (6 bases). CDR3 length equals 13 residues. CDR1 and CDR2 (germline): LGHDT, YNNKEL (reference sequence). V lost 5 bases, J lost 3 bases, and 10 bases lay in between.

This clonotype was detected a few times. The chain has TRBV12-3 or TRBV12-4 and TRBJ1-5; unclear D gene. Between the trimmed V and J ends, which lost 6 bases and 2 bases, there was a span of 14 bases. The CDR3 spans 15 residues. The CDR3 region has the DNA TGTGCCAGCAGCGCTGAGGTCGGGGGCAATCAGCCCCAGCATTTT. Translating it yields CASSAEVGGNQPQHF.

The rearrangement links TRBV7-3 to TRBJ2-1, with 8 bases matching TRBD2. Per germline, CDR1 SGHTA and CDR2 FQGTGA. There are 14 residues in the CDR3. V dropped 5 bases and J dropped 8; count of bases not matched to a gene: 8. The CDR3 nucleotides read TGTGCCAGCAGCCCCGGACTAGCTTGGGATGAGCAGTTCTTC. Its protein product is CASSPGLAWDEQFF.

This sequence joins TRBV5-6 and TRBJ2-2; D is ambiguous. V was clipped by 5 bases and J by 6 bases, with 8 bases between them. Germline CDR1 and CDR2: SGHDT and YYEEEE. The CDR3 runs 12 residues. The CDR3, as DNA: TGTGCCAGCAGAGTATATTCCGGGGAGCTGTTTTTT. The encoded protein is CASRVYSGELFF.

This rearrangement joins TRBV20-1 to TRBJ2-7; D is perhaps TRBD2 (6 bases). The V and J ends lost 3 bases and 0 bases respectively, with 12 bases between them. In germline, CDR1 is DFQATT, CDR2 SNEGSKA (reference sequence). The CDR3 totals 14 residues. CDR3 residues: CSASSPSVSYEQYF. The CDR3 DNA is TGCAGTGCTAGCTCTCCTAGCGTCTCCTACGAGCAGTACTTC.

This clonotype was observed a few times. The J gene is TRBJ2-1, the V gene TRBV20-1; D may match TRBD1 or TRBD2 (5 bases each). The germline V gene encodes CDR1 DFQATT and CDR2 SNEGSKA (reference sequence). CDR3 length: 13 residues. V was clipped by 5 bases and J by 2 bases, with 10 bases between them. CDR3 sequence: CSAWGSPYNEQFF. The CDR3 DNA is TGCAGTGCTTGGGGGTCGCCCTACAATGAGCAGTTCTTC.

This chain links TRBV5-1 with TRBJ2-1; perhaps TRBD2 as D (7 bases). There are 15 residues in the CDR3. With 4 bases removed from V and 9 bases from J, the gap between germline ends came to 20 bases. Germline-derived CDR1 and CDR2 are SGHRS and YFSETQ. The CDR3 nucleotides read TGCGCCAGCAGCGACGGACTAGGAGGGGGAGGTGAGCAGTTCTTC. This translates into CASSDGLGGGGEQFF.

This chain links TRBV6-5 with TRBJ1-1, with D hard to call. V was clipped by 0 bases and J by 0 bases, with 8 bases between them. The CDR3 length is 15 residues. Germline V gene sequence: CDR1 MNHEY, CDR2 SVGAGI. The CDR3 reads CASSYSLGLNTEAFF. CDR3 DNA: TGTGCCAGCAGTTACTCTCTAGGACTGAACACTGAAGCTTTCTTT.

CDR3 in amino acids: CASSLFAGENTGELFF. CDR3 sequence (DNA): TGCGCCAGCAGCTTGTTCGCGGGGGAGAACACCGGGGAGCTGTTTTTT. This chain links TRBV5-1 with TRBJ2-2; TRBD2 matches 7 bases. The CDR3 loop spans 16 amino acids. Germline V gene lookup returns CDR1 SGHRS and CDR2 YFSETQ. Trimming at V came to 1 base and at J to 1 base, leaving 4 bases not matched to a gene. The variable domain in full, with the rest retrieved from reference TRBV5-1 and TRBJ2-2, is KAGVTQTPRYLIKTRGQQVTLSCSPISGHRSVSWYQQTPGQGLQFLFEYFSETQRNKGNFPGRFSGRQFSNSRSEMNVSTLELGDSALYLCASSLFAGENTGELFFGEGSRLTVL.

The rearrangement links TRBV27 to TRBJ2-7; 9 bases match TRBD1. The CDR3 extends over 15 amino acids. The junction had 10 bases not matched to a gene; V was cut back by 10 bases and J by 0 bases. CDR1 is MNHEY, CDR2 SMNVEV, per germline (reference sequence). The CDR3 DNA reads as TGTGCCACCTCATACGGGACAGGGCTCTCCTACGAGCAGTACTTC. This translates into CATSYGTGLSYEQYF.

This clonotype was recorded at least ten times. The rearrangement joins TRBV4-2 to TRBJ1-1; no clear D gene. V was trimmed by 0 bases and J by 1 base, leaving 6 bases between them. The CDR3 has 14 amino acids. Germline CDR1 LGHNA, CDR2 YNFKEQ. Here the CDR3 DNA reads TGTGCCAGCAGCCAAGAACTACGGAACACTGAAGCTTTCTTT. It is translated as CASSQELRNTEAFF.

This clonotype was seen a few times. This chain uses TRBV29-1 with TRBJ1-1; D not certain. Germline V gene data show CDR1 as SQVTM and CDR2 as ANQGSEA. The length of the CDR3 is 13 residues. V lost 4 bases, J lost 0 bases, and 9 bases lay in between. In DNA form, the CDR3 reads TGCAGCGTTGTTCGGAAGATGAACACTGAAGCTTTCTTT. Residues: CSVVRKMNTEAFF.